This T cell receptor (beta chain) is from a study of blood T cell repertoires in COVID-19. The overall study: From the United States, Italy and Spain came samples of acute and convalescent COVID-19. Sample material is recorded as cDNA or gDNA derived from T cells, B-cell-depleted T cells, or PBMCs.

Looked up from germline, CDR1 is MGHRA and CDR2 is YSYEKL. After removal of 2 bases from V and 11 bases from J, the junction contained 21 bases not matched to a gene. CDR3 length equals 18 residues. Per the study methods: Using reference gene primer amplification, nucleated cell counts were estimated. Produced via immunoSEQ multiplex PCR; TCRdb's table is partial and in-frame only. Clone size and the V and J calls come from that table; the DNA yielded D and trimming. This sample has roughly 80,000 clones, with approximately 89% found just once. The chain combines TRBV4-1 with TRBJ1-1; TRBD1 agrees at 9 bases. This sequence was found in a woman of 80 years or more with acute or convalescent COVID-19. Material: peripheral blood. CDR3 nucleotides: TGCGCCAGCAGCCAAAAGACCGGGACAGGGTTTATCAAAGGGGGGGCTTTCTTT. Translation: CASSQKTGTGFIKGGAFF.